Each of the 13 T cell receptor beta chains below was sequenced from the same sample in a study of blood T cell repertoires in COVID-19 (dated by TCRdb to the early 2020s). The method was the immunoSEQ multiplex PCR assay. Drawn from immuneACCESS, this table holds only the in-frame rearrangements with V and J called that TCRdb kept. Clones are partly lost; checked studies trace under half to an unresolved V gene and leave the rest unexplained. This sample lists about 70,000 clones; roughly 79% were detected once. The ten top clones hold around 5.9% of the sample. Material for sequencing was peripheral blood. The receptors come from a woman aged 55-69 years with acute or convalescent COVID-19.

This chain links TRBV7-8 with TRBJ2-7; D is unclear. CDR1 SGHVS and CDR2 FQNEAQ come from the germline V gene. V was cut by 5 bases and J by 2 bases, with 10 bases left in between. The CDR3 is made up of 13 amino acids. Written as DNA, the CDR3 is TGTGCCAGCAGCCCTTCGGTCGCCTACGAGCAGTACTTC. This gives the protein CASSPSVAYEQYF.

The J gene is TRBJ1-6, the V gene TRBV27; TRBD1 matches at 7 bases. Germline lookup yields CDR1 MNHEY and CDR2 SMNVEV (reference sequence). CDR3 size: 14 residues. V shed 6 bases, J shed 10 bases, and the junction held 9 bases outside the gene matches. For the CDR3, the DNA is TGTGCCAGCAGCCCGACAGGGTTCAGGTCACCCCTCCACTTT. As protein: CASSPTGFRSPLHF.

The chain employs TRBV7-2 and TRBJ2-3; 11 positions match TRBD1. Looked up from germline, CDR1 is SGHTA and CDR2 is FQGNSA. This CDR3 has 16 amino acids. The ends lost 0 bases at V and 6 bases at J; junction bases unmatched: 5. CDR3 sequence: CASSLAGQGAGDTQYF. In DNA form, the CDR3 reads TGTGCCAGCAGCTTAGCAGGACAGGGGGCAGGGGATACGCAGTATTTT. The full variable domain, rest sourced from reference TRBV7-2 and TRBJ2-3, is GAGVSQSPSNKVTEKGKDVELRCDPISGHTALYWYRQSLGQGLEFLIYFQGNSAPDKSGLPSDRFSAERTGGSVSTLTIQRTQQEDSAVYLCASSLAGQGAGDTQYFGPGTRLTVL.

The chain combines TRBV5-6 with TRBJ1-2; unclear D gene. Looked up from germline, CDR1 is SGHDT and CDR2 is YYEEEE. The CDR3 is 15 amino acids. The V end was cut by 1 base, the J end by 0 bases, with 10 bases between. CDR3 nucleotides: TGTGCCAGCAGCTTGTCCGGGAGGGCTAACTATGGCTACACCTTC. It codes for CASSLSGRANYGYTF. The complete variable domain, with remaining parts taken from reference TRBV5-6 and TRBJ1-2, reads DAGVTQSPTHLIKTRGQQVTLRCSPKSGHDTVSWYQQALGQGPQFIFQYYEEEERQRGNFPDRFSGHQFPNYSSELNVNALLLGDSALYLCASSLSGRANYGYTFGSGTRLTVV.

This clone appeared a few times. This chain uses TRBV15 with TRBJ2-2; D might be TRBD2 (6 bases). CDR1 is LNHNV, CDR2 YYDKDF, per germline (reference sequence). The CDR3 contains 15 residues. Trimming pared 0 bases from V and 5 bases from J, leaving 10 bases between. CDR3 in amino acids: CATSRDGGWTGELFF. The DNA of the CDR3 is TGTGCCACCAGCAGAGACGGGGGTTGGACCGGGGAGCTGTTTTTT. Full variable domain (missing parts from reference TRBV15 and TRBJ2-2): DAMVIQNPRYQVTQFGKPVTLSCSQTLNHNVMYWYQQKSSQAPKLLFHYYDKDFNNEADTPDNFQSRRPNTSFCFLDIRSPGLGDTAMYLCATSRDGGWTGELFFGEGSRLTVL.

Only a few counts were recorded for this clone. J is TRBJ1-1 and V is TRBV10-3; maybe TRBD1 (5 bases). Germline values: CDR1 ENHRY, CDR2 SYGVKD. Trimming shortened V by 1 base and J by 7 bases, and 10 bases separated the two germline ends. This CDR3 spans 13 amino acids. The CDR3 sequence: CAISELGVVEAFF. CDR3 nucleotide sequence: TGTGCCATCAGTGAGTTAGGGGTGGTTGAAGCTTTCTTT.

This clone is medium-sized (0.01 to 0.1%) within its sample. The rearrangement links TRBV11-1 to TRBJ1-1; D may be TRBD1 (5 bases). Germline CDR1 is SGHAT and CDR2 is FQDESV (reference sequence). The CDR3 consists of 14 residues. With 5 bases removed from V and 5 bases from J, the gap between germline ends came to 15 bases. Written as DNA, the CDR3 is TGTGCCAGCAGCCAGACAGACCGGGGGACTGAAGCTTTCTTT. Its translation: CASSQTDRGTEAFF.

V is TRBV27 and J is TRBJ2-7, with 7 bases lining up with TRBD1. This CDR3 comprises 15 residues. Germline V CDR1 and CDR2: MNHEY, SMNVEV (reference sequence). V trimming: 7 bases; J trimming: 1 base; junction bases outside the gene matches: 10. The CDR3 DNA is TGTGCCAGCAAGCAAACCGGGACAGAGTCCTACGAGCAGTACTTC. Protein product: CASKQTGTESYEQYF.

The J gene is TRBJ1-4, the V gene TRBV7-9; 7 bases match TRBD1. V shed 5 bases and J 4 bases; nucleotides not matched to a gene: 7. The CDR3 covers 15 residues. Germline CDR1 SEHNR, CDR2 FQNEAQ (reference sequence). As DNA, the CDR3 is TGTGCCAGCAGCCCGGGGACAGCGATTAATGAAAAACTGTTTTTT. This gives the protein CASSPGTAINEKLFF.

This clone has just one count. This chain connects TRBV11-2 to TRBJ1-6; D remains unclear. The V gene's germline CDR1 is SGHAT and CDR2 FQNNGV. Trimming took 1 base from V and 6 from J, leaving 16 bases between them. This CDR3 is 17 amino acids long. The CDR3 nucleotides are TGTGCCAGCAGCTTAGTCTTCGGTGAGGGATTTAATTCACCCCTCCACTTT. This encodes CASSLVFGEGFNSPLHF.

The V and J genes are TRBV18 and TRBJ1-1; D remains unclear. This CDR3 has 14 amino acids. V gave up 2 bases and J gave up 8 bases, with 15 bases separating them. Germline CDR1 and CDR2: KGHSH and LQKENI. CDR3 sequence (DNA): TGTGCCAGCTCACCAATTAATCGCGCGGGCGAAGCTTTCTTT. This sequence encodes CASSPINRAGEAFF.

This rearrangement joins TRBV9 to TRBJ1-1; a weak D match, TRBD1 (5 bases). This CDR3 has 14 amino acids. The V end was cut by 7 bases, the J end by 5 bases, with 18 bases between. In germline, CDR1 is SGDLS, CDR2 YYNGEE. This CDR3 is CASSSQGRGTEAFF. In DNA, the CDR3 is TGTGCCAGCTCCAGCCAAGGAAGGGGAACTGAAGCTTTCTTT.

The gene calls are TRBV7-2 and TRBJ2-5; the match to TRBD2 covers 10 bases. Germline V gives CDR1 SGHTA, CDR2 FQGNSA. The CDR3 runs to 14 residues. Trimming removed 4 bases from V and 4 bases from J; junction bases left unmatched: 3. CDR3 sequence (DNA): TGTGCCAGCAGCTCACTAGCGGGGCGAGAGACCCAGTACTTC. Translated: CASSSLAGRETQYF.